This T cell receptor beta chain comes out of a study of CD8 T cells in Susac syndrome. Reverse transcription of roughly 0.5 to 1 ug RNA used random hexamers. Multiplex PCR with immunoSEQ amplified the TCR beta CDR3 across 54 Vbeta and 13 Jbeta. TCRdb re-analysed the immunoSEQ multiplex PCR reads in MiXCR, keeping a single row per CDR3 protein. The table lists 230,000 or so distinct CDR3 sequences, 95% of them singletons, with roughly 0.09% in the top ten. CD8+ and CD4+ T cells taken from blood had their TCR beta sequenced. The multiple sclerosis controls were treatment-naive patients affected by stable or active relapsing-remitting disease. Negative isolation was applied to CD8+ and CD4+ T cells, and FACS enrichment was applied to TEMRA cells. The CDR3 runs to 14 residues. The V end lost 0 bases, the J end lost 6 bases, and 12 bases lay between the germline ends. Per germline, CDR1 LGHDT and CDR2 YNNKEL (reference sequence).

This chain links TRBV3-1 with TRBJ2-7; D is unresolved. This TCR was recovered from a human donor with multiple sclerosis. Source material: CD4+ T cells from PBMCs. CDR3 coding DNA: TGTGCCAGCAGCCAAGATGGGTTAGCTGGCGAGCAGTACTTC. It specifies CASSQDGLAGEQYF.